This TCR beta chain was profiled in a study of early T cells in non-severe SARS-CoV-2 infection. Study background: Sequenced material consisted of bulk RNA (from unsorted whole blood), and chains were unpaired.

Findings of the study overall: A preference for anti-spike CD8 responses marked VDJdb matching, which missed private and CD4 specificities.

A single record per CDR3 protein comes from TCRdb applying MiXCR to the 5' RACE reads. The sample carries just under 90,000 distinct CDR3 sequences, roughly an eighth recorded once. This clonotype was recorded at least ten times. What it recognizes is unknown. The CDR3 length is 15 residues. V was pared by 3 bases and J by 1 base, with 4 bases of the junction left unmatched. This receptor was identified in an adult who was a healthcare worker with PCR-confirmed SARS-CoV-2 infection or an uninfected control (not recorded which). Sequencing input: whole blood. This chain connects TRBV12-3 or TRBV12-4 to TRBJ2-5, with 8 nucleotides matching TRBD2. In DNA form, the CDR3 reads TGTGCCAGCAGTTTCGCACTAGCGGCCCAAGAGACCCAGTACTTC. Its translation is CASSFALAAQETQYF.